These 19 T cell receptor beta chains originate from one sample sequenced in a study of T cells in Graves' hyperthyroidism and ophthalmopathy. RNA transcripts were the template for amplifying TCR beta CDR3 regions. Using the HTBI primer set, a first-round RT-PCR was run on the TCR CDR3. TCRdb reprocessed the multiplex PCR reads with MiXCR, giving one entry per CDR3 protein. The table records some 490,000 distinct CDR3 sequences, 22% of them present only once. The sample was blood. The receptors derive from a woman aged 70-85 years with Graves' ophthalmopathy.

This clonotype was picked up a small number of times. This chain uses TRBV6-5 with TRBJ2-7; possible D gene TRBD1, 6 bases. Deletions cut 7 bases from V and 4 bases from J, with 17 bases between. This CDR3 region has 14 residues. The germline V gene encodes CDR1 MNHEY and CDR2 SVGAGI. The CDR3 DNA reads as TGTGCCAGCAAAGGACAGCGAAGTCCTTACGAGCAGTACTTC. This encodes CASKGQRSPYEQYF.

Concerning this clonotype itself: A clone one base away is much larger, so this may be a read error. The chain links TRBV7-2 to TRBJ2-7; D remains unclear. Trimming cost V 6 bases and J 6 bases, with 15 bases left between them. Germline V gene data show CDR1 as SGHTA and CDR2 as FQGNSA. The CDR3 length is 13 residues. The DNA of the CDR3 is TGTGCCAGCAGTTTTTCTGTTCCGGGCGAGCAGTACTTC. Its protein product is CASSFSVPGEQYF.

With respect to this clonotype: Given a much more abundant clone one base away, this may be a read error. The genes are TRBV29-1 and TRBJ1-1; D gene unclear. The CDR3 extends over 10 amino acids. The germline gives CDR1 SQVTM, CDR2 ANQGSEA. V shed 5 bases and J shed 6 bases, with 7 bases lying between them. CDR3 amino acids: CSVKDAEAFF. CDR3 bases: TGCAGCGTTAAGGACGCTGAAGCTTTCTTT. Based on the CDR3 plus reference TRBV29-1 and TRBJ1-1, the full variable domain is SAVISQKPSRDICQRGTSLTIQCQVDSQVTMMFWYRQQPGQSLTLIATANQGSEATYESGFVIDKFPISRPNLTFSTLTVSNMSPEDSSIYLCSVKDAEAFFGQGTRLTVV.

The chain is built from TRBV7-4 and TRBJ2-1; D uncertain. V lost 7 bases and J lost 0, with 10 bases in between. The CDR3 totals 14 residues. CDR1 and CDR2 from the germline V gene are SGHVT and SQSDAQ. CDR3 sequence reads: CASNMGGSYNEQFF. For the CDR3, the DNA is TGTGCCAGCAATATGGGCGGCTCCTACAATGAGCAGTTCTTC.

The chain has TRBV6-2 or TRBV6-3 and TRBJ1-1; D remains unclear. The CDR3 runs 11 residues. The V and J ends lost 7 bases and 7 bases respectively, with 10 bases between them. CDR1 is MNHEY and CDR2 is SVGEGT in the germline V gene. This CDR3 reads CASIQDGEAFF. Written as DNA, the CDR3 is TGTGCCAGCATCCAGGACGGTGAAGCTTTCTTT.

The rearrangement joins TRBV5-4 to TRBJ1-1; 10 bases are shared with TRBD1. Germline V gene data show CDR1 as SGHNT and CDR2 as YYREEE (reference sequence). The CDR3 extends over 15 amino acids. The trim removed 4 bases at V and 1 base at J, leaving 4 bases unmatched. Written as DNA, the CDR3 is TGTGCCAGCAGCGGGACAGGGGCCTGGAACACTGAAGCTTTCTTT. The encoded protein is CASSGTGAWNTEAFF.

This clonotype was detected only a few times. The chain is built from TRBV7-3 and TRBJ2-5, with a weak D call TRBD2 (5 bases). The germline V and J ends were trimmed by 0 bases and 4 bases, with 9 bases remaining between them. Looked up from germline, CDR1 is SGHTA and CDR2 is FQGTGA. This CDR3 has 14 residues. CDR3 loop: CASSLTGVGETQYF. CDR3 coding DNA: TGTGCCAGCAGCTTAACGGGAGTGGGAGAGACCCAGTACTTC.

This chain links TRBV12-3 or TRBV12-4 with TRBJ2-7, with 8 bases lining up with TRBD1. The CDR3 covers 15 residues. Trimming took 3 bases from V and 5 from J; bases not matched to a gene: 9. The CDR3 sequence: CASSLGQGALNEQYF. The CDR3 region has the DNA TGTGCCAGCAGTTTGGGGCAGGGGGCACTCAACGAGCAGTACTTC.

V usage is TRBV29-1 and J usage is TRBJ1-5, with unresolved D. Trimming left V 5 bases short and J 9 bases short, with 11 bases between. This CDR3 region has 11 residues. Germline V CDR1 and CDR2: SQVTM, ANQGSEA. CDR3 amino acids: CSVIGGGPQHF. The CDR3 region has the DNA TGCAGCGTTATAGGTGGAGGGCCCCAGCATTTT.

This clonotype was picked up a small number of times. This chain connects TRBV5-5 to TRBJ2-7; tentative D call: TRBD1 (6 bases). The V end was cut by 6 bases, the J end by 3 bases, with 19 bases between. CDR1 and CDR2 from the germline V gene are SGHKS and YYEKEE (reference sequence). This CDR3 contains 15 residues. CDR3 in amino acids: CASTPGSGQYYEQYF. The CDR3 nucleotides are TGTGCCAGCACTCCGGGGTCCGGACAGTACTACGAGCAGTACTTC. The full variable domain, rest sourced from reference TRBV5-5 and TRBJ2-7, is DAGVTQSPTHLIKTRGQQVTLRCSPISGHKSVSWYQQVLGQGPQFIFQYYEKEERGRGNFPDRFSARQFPNYSSELNVNALLLGDSALYLCASTPGSGQYYEQYFGPGTRLTVT.

The V gene is TRBV12-3 or TRBV12-4, the J gene TRBJ2-3; a weak D match, TRBD1 (5 bases). The CDR3 loop spans 16 amino acids. The V gene lost 2 bases and the J gene lost 0 bases, with 12 bases spanning the gap. CDR3 coding DNA: TGTGCCAGCAGTTTAAGGGGTGGCCGTAGCACAGATACGCAGTATTTT. It specifies CASSLRGGRSTDTQYF.

The V and J genes are TRBV7-2 and TRBJ1-3; tentatively, D is TRBD1 (5 bases). V lost 1 base to trimming and J lost 4 bases, with 11 bases between them. The CDR3 covers 15 residues. CDR1 SGHTA and CDR2 FQGNSA come from the germline V gene. The CDR3 is CASSLVAGPGNTIYF. CDR3 nucleotide sequence: TGTGCCAGCAGCTTAGTTGCGGGACCGGGAAACACCATATATTTT.

The chain joins TRBV7-2 to TRBJ2-1; D gene unclear. V lost 5 bases and J 5 bases, leaving 10 bases between the germline ends. The CDR3 spans 13 residues. Germline values: CDR1 SGHTA, CDR2 FQGNSA. The CDR3 sequence is CASSHGVDNEQFF. The CDR3 DNA reads as TGTGCCAGCAGCCACGGAGTAGACAATGAGCAGTTCTTC.

The chain couples TRBV4-3 to TRBJ2-7; no clear D gene. This CDR3 has 13 residues. From germline, CDR1 is LGHNA and CDR2 YSLEER. V was trimmed by 1 base and J by 6 bases, leaving 10 bases between them. The CDR3 reads CASSQVGRGEQYF. CDR3 nucleotides: TGCGCCAGCAGCCAAGTGGGTCGTGGCGAGCAGTACTTC.

V usage is TRBV20-1 and J usage is TRBJ2-1, with 8 positions matching TRBD2. The CDR3 extends over 11 amino acids. Germline CDR1 and CDR2: DFQATT and SNEGSKA (reference sequence). The V and J ends lost 8 bases and 7 bases, in that order; junction bases with no gene match: 4. The DNA for the CDR3 is TGCAGTCCCGCGGGAGGTAATGAGCAGTTCTTC. Translation gives CSPAGGNEQFF.

With regard to this clonotype: In this CDR3 the conserved last residue, phenylalanine or tryptophan, is missing, so a read error is likely. V usage is TRBV30 and J usage is TRBJ2-7; D might be TRBD1 or TRBD2, each matching 5 bases. The CDR3 has 13 residues. V lost 1 base, J lost 2 bases, and 9 bases lay in between. Germline loops: CDR1 GTSNPN, CDR2 SVGIG (reference sequence). The CDR3 bases are TGTGCCTGGAGTGAGCAGGGACCCTACGAGCAGTACTTA. This translates into CAWSEQGPYEQYL.

This clonotype was detected only a few times. The rearrangement uses TRBV6-5 and TRBJ2-7; 12 bases line up with TRBD2. This CDR3 has 16 amino acids. Germline V gene sequence: CDR1 MNHEY, CDR2 SVGAGI. V lost 0 bases to trimming and J lost 5 bases; unmatched junction nucleotides: 5. CDR3 protein: CASSYSFRTSGNEQYF. The CDR3 coding sequence is TGTGCCAGCAGTTACTCCTTCCGGACTAGCGGGAACGAGCAGTACTTC.

The CDR3 nucleotides read TGTGCCAGCAGCCAGACAGGGACGAACACTGAAGCTTTCTTT. Amino acids: CASSQTGTNTEAFF. The J gene is TRBJ1-1, the V gene TRBV3-1; 7 bases are a match to TRBD1. V was pared by 3 bases and J by 1 base, with 2 bases of the junction left unmatched. Germline values: CDR1 LGHDT, CDR2 YNNKEL (reference sequence). The CDR3 sequence is 14 residues long.

This clonotype occurred a few times. The rearrangement uses TRBV3-1 and TRBJ1-4; D might be TRBD1 (6 bases). The germline V and J ends were trimmed by 2 bases and 2 bases, with 6 bases remaining between them. From germline, CDR1 is LGHDT and CDR2 YNNKEL (reference sequence). The length of the CDR3 is 14 residues. CDR3 amino acids: CASSQRGTNEKLFF. The CDR3 DNA reads as TGTGCCAGCAGCCAAAGGGGGACTAATGAAAAACTGTTTTTT.